This T cell receptor (beta chain) stems from a study of T-cell reconstitution after alpha-beta-depleted transplantation in children. Library preparation (for TCRbeta) was performed with unique molecular identifiers. MiXCR, run by TCRdb on the PCR reads, gives a single entry per CDR3 protein. The sample has over 300,000 distinct CDR3 sequences, 10% to 13% seen once. This clonotype was picked up many times. The sequence came from a human donor who donated a stem cell graft to a child with acute lymphoblastic leukemia. Sequences were derived from PBMCs from the stem cell graft donor, sampled from the stem cell graft.

CDR3 sequence reads: CASSSTTPGPWYNEQFF. CDR3 DNA: TGTGCCAGCAGCTCCACAACGCCGGGACCATGGTACAATGAGCAGTTCTTC. V gene TRBV7-9 combines with J gene TRBJ2-1; D may correspond to TRBD1 or TRBD2 (5 bases each). From germline, CDR1 is SEHNR and CDR2 FQNEAQ (reference sequence). This CDR3 is built from 17 residues. V was pared by 4 bases and J by 4 bases, with 20 bases between.